This T cell receptor (beta chain) was recovered during a study of shared clonotypes between healthy human individuals. Losses at the gene ends were 1 base for V and 8 bases for J; bases not matched to a gene: 6. Germline V gene sequence: CDR1 SEHNR, CDR2 FQNEAQ (reference sequence). This CDR3 is 14 amino acids long. The assay was immunoSEQ multiplex PCR, and TCRdb's table has in-frame clones only and misses some. This table has approximately 600,000 clones, about 95% appearing once. Naive CD8 cells comprised CD45RO-negative, CCR7-positively selected cells, excluding terminally differentiated effector memory CD45RA+ cells.

This sequence was found in a woman in her thirties in good health. This chain connects TRBV7-9 to TRBJ2-5; 8 nucleotides line up with TRBD1. Source material: naive CD8+ T cells sorted from blood. CDR3 amino acids: CASSLGSGGDTQYF. CDR3 bases: TGTGCCAGCAGCTTAGGTTCAGGGGGCGATACCCAGTACTTC.